This record looks at one TCR beta chain sequence and its context. Antigen unknown. Trimming cost V 3 bases and J 7 bases, with 9 bases left between them. The germline CDR1 and CDR2 sequences are WNHNN and SYGVQD (reference sequence). This CDR3 contains 12 residues. This specimen comes from a study of CD8 T cells in ankylosing spondylitis. Findings and caveats of the study: In ankylosing spondylitis blood, a motif of eight highly homologous TCR beta variants appeared characteristic.

MiXCR, run by TCRdb on the 5' RACE reads, gives a single entry per CDR3 protein. Found here are around 770,000 distinct CDR3 sequences, 10% to 15% of them singletons; the top ten hold approximately 0.46%. The TCR sequence derives from a male donor with ankylosing spondylitis. Sequencing used blood, either unsorted or a sorted T cell fraction (not recorded which). The V call is TRBV10-1, the J call TRBJ1-1; D is unresolved. CDR3 sequence reads: CASSDRIREAFF. For the CDR3, the DNA is TGCGCCAGCAGTGATAGGATCCGTGAAGCTTTCTTT.